A single sample gave rise to the 20 T cell receptor beta chains below, sequenced in a study of read filtering for tumor transcriptome and immune sequencing. Molecular barcoded adaptors covering alpha/delta and beta/gamma chains were used on about 0.4 ug RNA. A single record per CDR3 protein comes from TCRdb applying MiXCR to the reads. The data contain 39,000 or so distinct CDR3 sequences, roughly 13% of them singletons. The sample taken for sequencing was a population of CD138-negative cells sorted from bone marrow. The receptors stem from a donor older than 35 with multiple myeloma.

This clonotype came up many times. The chain uses TRBV18 and TRBJ2-1, with TRBD2 matching over 12 bases. The trim removed 6 bases at V and 4 bases at J, leaving 4 bases unmatched. The CDR3 has 15 residues. CDR1 and CDR2 from the germline V gene are KGHSH and LQKENI. CDR3 coding DNA: TGTGCCAGCTCCCCTGGACTAGCGGGGTACAATGAGCAGTTCTTC. Translated, it gives CASSPGLAGYNEQFF.

This clonotype was seen many times. V is TRBV5-1 and J is TRBJ2-1, with no clear D. Germline V CDR1 and CDR2: SGHRS, YFSETQ. This CDR3 region has 15 residues. Trimming removed 2 bases from V and 0 bases from J, with 9 bases in between. CDR3 in DNA: TGCGCCAGCAGCTTACAATCGAGCTCCTACAATGAGCAGTTCTTC. It specifies CASSLQSSSYNEQFF.

This clonotype was seen at least ten times. This chain links TRBV6-2 or TRBV6-3 with TRBJ2-1; the match to TRBD2 covers 11 bases. V was pared by 5 bases and J by 1 base, with 10 bases of the junction left unmatched. The CDR3 is made up of 18 amino acids. Germline V CDR1 and CDR2: MNHEY, SVGEGT. CDR3 loop: CASSTTRSGRVSYNEQFF. Written as DNA, the CDR3 is TGTGCCAGCAGTACTACTCGTAGCGGGAGGGTGTCCTACAATGAGCAGTTCTTC.

This clonotype was seen at least ten times. V and J are TRBV29-1 and TRBJ1-2; D gene ambiguous. The CDR3 has 12 amino acids. From germline, CDR1 is SQVTM and CDR2 ANQGSEA. V lost 0 bases, J lost 6 bases, and 8 bases lay in between. CDR3 sequence reads: CSVEEGTDGYTF. The CDR3 DNA is TGCAGCGTTGAAGAGGGAACAGATGGCTACACCTTC.

Worth noting for this clonotype: A junction end diverges from the germline sequence, so it may reflect a read error. The chain links TRBV7-8 to TRBJ2-6; TRBD1 might be the D (5 bases). The CDR3 totals 18 residues. Germline CDR1 reads SGHVS; CDR2 reads FQNEAQ. The DNA for the CDR3 is TGTGCCAGCGGCACCCACAAGGTCCGCCAATCTGGGGCCGACGTCCTGACTTTC. Translated, it gives CASGTHKVRQSGADVLTF.

This clonotype was observed at least ten times. CDR3 loop: CASSETIRGFYEQYF. The CDR3 DNA is TGTGCCAGCAGTGAAACCATCCGGGGGTTCTACGAGCAGTACTTC. The V gene is TRBV25-1, the J gene TRBJ2-7; TRBD2 is a possible D gene (6 bases). The ends were cut back, 2 bases at V and 3 bases at J, with 14 bases in the middle. The CDR3 loop spans 15 amino acids. Germline CDR1 and CDR2: MGHDK and SYGVNS.

The V and J genes are TRBV20-1 and TRBJ2-7; D possibly uses TRBD1 or TRBD2 (6 bases each). CDR3 length: 12 amino acids. Germline CDR1 DFQATT, CDR2 SNEGSKA (reference sequence). Trimming shortened V by 5 bases and J by 8 bases, and 16 bases separated the two germline ends. CDR3 loop: CSAGGLGDKQYF. The CDR3 region has the DNA TGCAGTGCTGGGGGGTTAGGGGACAAGCAGTACTTC.

In this sample, this clonotype turned up many times. V usage is TRBV5-5 and J usage is TRBJ2-2, with no clear D. The V end lost 4 bases, the J end lost 4 bases, and 14 bases lay between the germline ends. Per germline, CDR1 SGHKS and CDR2 YYEKEE (reference sequence). CDR3 length: 15 amino acids. CDR3 protein: CASSILLVGTGELFF. The DNA for the CDR3 is TGTGCCAGCAGCATCCTTCTAGTGGGCACCGGGGAGCTGTTTTTT.

The V call is TRBV4-1, the J call TRBJ1-5; no reliable D call. This CDR3 spans 14 amino acids. CDR1 MGHRA and CDR2 YSYEKL come from the germline V gene. Trimming removed 3 bases at V and 4 bases at J, with 10 bases between. The CDR3 DNA follows: TGCGCCAGCAGCCATCCTGCACGAAATCAGCCCCAGCATTTT. Its protein product is CASSHPARNQPQHF.

This clonotype has ten or more counts. CDR3 sequence: CASSLALAKNEKLFF. Written as DNA, the CDR3 is TGTGCCAGCAGCTTAGCTTTGGCCAAGAATGAAAAACTGTTTTTT. V usage is TRBV7-9 and J usage is TRBJ1-4; no clear D. Germline V gene data show CDR1 as SEHNR and CDR2 as FQNEAQ (reference sequence). This CDR3 comprises 15 residues. The V end was cut by 0 bases, the J end by 5 bases, with 10 bases between.

This clonotype has at least ten counts. CDR3 amino acids: CSALLGWKNEKLFF. Written as DNA, the CDR3 is TGCAGTGCACTCCTTGGGTGGAAGAATGAAAAACTGTTTTTT. The chain employs TRBV20-1 and TRBJ1-4; unclear D gene. CDR3 length: 14 amino acids. In germline, CDR1 is DFQATT, CDR2 SNEGSKA (reference sequence). Trimming cost V 6 bases and J 5 bases, with 16 bases left between them.

About this clonotype: One base away lies a much larger clone, so this may be a sequencing read error. The V and J genes are TRBV11-2 and TRBJ2-1; 8 positions match TRBD2. The CDR3 spans 16 residues. J lost 8 bases, V lost 5 bases, and 14 bases had no gene match. Germline lookup yields CDR1 SGHAT and CDR2 FQNNGV. The CDR3 region is CASSRLLAEGPDEQFF. The CDR3 DNA follows: TGTGCCAGCAGCCGATTACTAGCGGAAGGGCCCGATGAGCAGTTCTTC.

At least ten counts were recorded for this clonotype. The CDR3 region has the DNA TGTGCCAGCAGCTCACTCTCTGGGGCCAACGTCCTGACTTTC. It codes for CASSSLSGANVLTF. The rearrangement joins TRBV9 to TRBJ2-6; D call uncertain. The CDR3 extends over 14 amino acids. Germline V gene sequence: CDR1 SGDLS, CDR2 YYNGEE. Trimming left V 4 bases short and J 0 bases short, with 5 bases between.

This clonotype was found many times. This chain uses TRBV20-1 with TRBJ2-7; a possible D gene is TRBD2 (6 bases). Deletions cut 4 bases from V and 5 bases from J, with 12 bases between. The germline CDR1 and CDR2 sequences are DFQATT and SNEGSKA (reference sequence). This CDR3 has 12 amino acids. The CDR3 loop reads CSAMGGGDEQYF. CDR3 nucleotides: TGCAGTGCTATGGGAGGAGGAGACGAGCAGTACTTC.

The table lists this clonotype with many counts. Here the CDR3 reads CSAPRQGTVRNEQFF. The CDR3 bases are TGCAGTGCTCCTAGGCAGGGGACTGTACGGAATGAGCAGTTCTTC. V gene TRBV20-1 combines with J gene TRBJ2-1; D tentatively fits TRBD1 or TRBD2 (6 bases each). Trimming took off 5 bases at V and 7 bases at J, with 21 bases between the two ends. The CDR3 consists of 15 residues. Germline V CDR1 and CDR2: DFQATT, SNEGSKA (reference sequence).

This rearrangement joins TRBV20-1 to TRBJ2-1, with 12 bases aligning to TRBD2. CDR3 size: 16 residues. The trim removed 6 bases at V and 3 bases at J, leaving 9 bases unmatched. Germline values: CDR1 DFQATT, CDR2 SNEGSKA (reference sequence). Here the CDR3 DNA reads TGCAGTGCCCAAGGACTAGCGGGATATTTCTACAATGAGCAGTTCTTC. It yields the protein CSAQGLAGYFYNEQFF.

In this sample, this clonotype turned up many times. The V call is TRBV14, the J call TRBJ1-1; D is unclear. Trimming left V 3 bases short and J 3 bases short, with 8 bases between. The length of the CDR3 is 13 residues. The germline V gene has CDR1 SGHDN and CDR2 FVKESK. CDR3 sequence reads: CASSHQPDTEAFF. CDR3 coding DNA: TGTGCCAGCAGCCATCAGCCCGACACTGAAGCTTTCTTT.

This clonotype was seen ten or more times. The chain carries TRBV30 and TRBJ2-7; 9 positions agree with TRBD2. The V gene end was trimmed by 0 bases and the J gene end by 8 bases; junction bases not matched to a gene: 8. Looked up from germline, CDR1 is GTSNPN and CDR2 is SVGIG (reference sequence). The CDR3 contains 14 residues. The DNA of the CDR3 is TGTGCCTGGAGTGTACGTCTTAGCGGGAGCCAGCAGTACTTC. This codes for CAWSVRLSGSQQYF.

On this clonotype: Given a much more abundant clone one base away, this may be a read error. The V call is TRBV11-2, the J call TRBJ1-1, with a tentative D call TRBD1 (5 bases). CDR3 length: 17 residues. Trimming took 2 bases from V and 1 from J, leaving 17 bases between them. CDR1 and CDR2 from the germline V gene are SGHAT and FQNNGV. The CDR3 reads CASSLNSPGNTNTEAFF. The CDR3 nucleotides read TGTGCCAGCAGCTTAAATAGCCCAGGGAACACGAACACTGAAGCTTTCTTT.

At least ten counts were recorded for this clonotype. V gene TRBV2 combines with J gene TRBJ2-7; D gene ambiguous. The germline V and J ends were trimmed by 2 bases and 3 bases, with 5 bases remaining between them. The germline V gene encodes CDR1 SNHLY and CDR2 FYNNEI. CDR3 length: 12 amino acids. CDR3 in DNA: TGTGCCAGCAGTGAATACCTCTACGAGCAGTACTTC. Protein product: CASSEYLYEQYF.